These T cell receptor beta chains were read from a single sample in a study of OX40 agonist ivuxolimab in advanced cancers. Sequenced by immunoSEQ multiplex PCR; TCRdb stores in-frame clones only, minus some. The sample carries just under 95,000 clones, around 87% recorded once. Sample: CD4+ or CD8+ T cells sorted from blood, taken in a trial of the OX40 agonist ivuxolimab. Source of these receptors: an adult with an advanced solid tumor such as melanoma, head and neck, liver or kidney cancer. Both conserved end residues are part of each CDR3. D genes are given only for firm matches. The size field is filled for only some rows; it gives once, few, many or a size class.

size	D	V	length	J	DNA	CDR3
NA	NA	TRBV19	14	TRBJ1-2	TGTGCCAGTAGTTCCTCGGGCGGAGCCTATGGCTACACCTTC	CASSSSGGAYGYTF
NA	NA	TRBV6-1	14	TRBJ2-1	TGTGCCAGCGGTAGCCTACAGGCGTACAATGAGCAGTTCTTC	CASGSLQAYNEQFF
once	NA	TRBV2	15	TRBJ1-2	TGTGCCAGCAGTGAAGCGCGGAGCGGGACCTATGGCTACACCTTC	CASSEARSGTYGYTF
NA	NA	TRBV18	13	TRBJ2-7	TGTGCCAGCTCACCAAGGGGGGCCTACGAGCAGTACTTC	CASSPRGAYEQYF
NA	TRBD1	TRBV5-4	15	TRBJ1-1	TGTGCCAGCAGCTTTAAGACAGGGTACAACACTGAAGCTTTCTTT	CASSFKTGYNTEAFF
few	TRBD1	TRBV7-9	16	TRBJ2-1	TGTGCCAGCAGTAGTATCCGGGACAGGGGAATTAATGAGCAGTTCTTC	CASSSIRDRGINEQFF
NA	TRBD2	TRBV7-9	15	TRBJ2-5	TGTGCCAGCAGCATTGGGACTAGCGGGTTGGAGACCCAGTACTTC	CASSIGTSGLETQYF
NA	NA	TRBV11-2	14	TRBJ1-3	TGTGCCAGCAGCTTAGGGTCGACAGGAAACACCATATATTTT	CASSLGSTGNTIYF
NA	TRBD1	TRBV7-2	13	TRBJ2-7	TGTGCCAGCAGCTTACCCGGGACAGGGTATCAGTACTTC	CASSLPGTGYQYF
NA	NA	TRBV4-3	14	TRBJ2-7	TGCGCCAGCAGCCAGGGGGACACGTCCTACGAGCAGTACTTC	CASSQGDTSYEQYF
once	NA	TRBV19	11	TRBJ2-3	TGTGCCAGTACCCACGCAGATACGCAGTATTTT	CASTHADTQYF
NA	NA	TRBV7-2	15	TRBJ1-2	TGTGCCAGCAGCGCAAATGGGGTCGGGGGCGGTGGCTACACCTTC	CASSANGVGGGGYTF
NA	NA	TRBV14	15	TRBJ2-2	TGTGCCAGCAGCCAATTGGACAGAAACACCGGGGAGCTGTTTTTT	CASSQLDRNTGELFF
NA	TRBD1	TRBV11-2	14	TRBJ1-3	TGTGCCAGCAGCTTCACAGGGGTAGGAAACACCATATATTTT	CASSFTGVGNTIYF
NA	NA	TRBV29-1	14	TRBJ2-3	TGCAGCGTTGAACACGGACGATTCGCAGATACGCAGTATTTT	CSVEHGRFADTQYF
once	NA	TRBV2	16	TRBJ2-3	TGTGCCAGCAGGGGAATGCCGGGACACATCACAGATACGCAGTATTTT	CASRGMPGHITDTQYF
NA	TRBD2	TRBV5-1	15	TRBJ2-5	TGCGCCAGCAGCCTACCCGGACTAGGTCAAGAGACCCAGTACTTC	CASSLPGLGQETQYF
NA	TRBD1	TRBV5-4	15	TRBJ2-3	TGTGCCAGCAGCGACGGACAGGGGGCGAGAGATACGCAGTATTTT	CASSDGQGARDTQYF
few	NA	TRBV10-3	14	TRBJ2-7	TGTGCCATCAGTGAGTCGACCGGATCCTACGAGCAGTACTTC	CAISESTGSYEQYF
few	NA	TRBV7-6	13	TRBJ1-1	TGTGCCAGCAGCCCTCGGGCAGACACTGAAGCTTTCTTT	CASSPRADTEAFF
NA	NA	TRBV4-3	15	TRBJ2-1	TGCGCCAGCAGCCAAGACAGGGGATCCTACAATGAGCAGTTCTTC	CASSQDRGSYNEQFF
few	TRBD2	TRBV4-2	17	TRBJ2-2	TGTGCCAGCAGCCGAGCGGCTAGCGGGGGGGCTGGCGGGGAGCTGTTTTTT	CASSRAASGGAGGELFF
NA	NA	TRBV15	14	TRBJ1-6	TGTGCCACCAGCAGAGGGATCCTCGGGTCACCCCTCCACTTT	CATSRGILGSPLHF
NA	NA	TRBV6-6	16	TRBJ1-3	TGTGCCAGCAGTTCCCCTCGGGGGGCGAGAGGAAACACCATATATTTT	CASSSPRGARGNTIYF
NA	TRBD1	TRBV18	14	TRBJ1-1	TGTGCCAGCTCGCACAGGGGACTCAACGGTGAAGCTTTCTTT	CASSHRGLNGEAFF
NA	NA	TRBV4-3	15	TRBJ2-3	TGCGCCAGCAGCGTTCTAGGTGGCGAGACAGATACGCAGTATTTT	CASSVLGGETDTQYF
NA	NA	TRBV5-1	12	TRBJ2-1	TGCGCCAGCAAGAAGGGTAACAATGAGCAGTTCTTC	CASKKGNNEQFF
NA	NA	TRBV6-1	14	TRBJ2-7	TGTGCCAGCAGTGAGAAGGGCGGTCCCTACGAGCAGTACTTC	CASSEKGGPYEQYF
once	NA	TRBV21-1	13	TRBJ1-2	TGTGCCAGCAGCTACCGGGCCTGGGGTGGCTACACCTTC	CASSYRAWGGYTF
NA	TRBD1	TRBV6-1	14	TRBJ1-1	TGTGCCAGCAGTGTTGACAGGGGGAACACTGAAGCTTTCTTT	CASSVDRGNTEAFF
NA	NA	TRBV12-5	15	TRBJ2-7	TGTGCTAGTGGTTTGGTGGAAGGGTTTACCTACGAGCAGTACTTC	CASGLVEGFTYEQYF
NA	NA	TRBV7-8	14	TRBJ1-2	TGTGCCAGCAGCTTAGCGTTTCAGGTGTCTGGCTACACCTTC	CASSLAFQVSGYTF